Each of the 24 T cell receptor beta chains below was sequenced from the same sample in a study of response to subunit inactivated influenza vaccine. One entry per CDR3 protein results from TCRdb running MiXCR on the RT-PCR reads. Of under 850,000 distinct CDR3 sequences listed, approximately 17% are singletons. The sample here was PBMCs from blood, taken 5 days after vaccination. The source is a man in his forties or fifties who received an inactivated influenza vaccine.

This clonotype turned up a few times. The chain recombines TRBV7-2 with TRBJ1-1, with 11 bases matching TRBD1. After removal of 5 bases from V and 10 bases from J, the junction contained 9 bases not matched to a gene. Germline loops: CDR1 SGHTA, CDR2 FQGNSA. This CDR3 contains 14 residues. Written as DNA, the CDR3 is TGTGCCAGCAGCCTGGGACAGGGGGAGGGTCGAGCTTTCTTT. Translated, it gives CASSLGQGEGRAFF.

This clonotype occurred a few times. The genes are TRBV20-1 and TRBJ2-1; D possibly corresponds to TRBD2 (6 bases). The CDR3 is 14 amino acids. The germline V and J ends were trimmed by 3 bases and 6 bases, with 15 bases remaining between them. Germline V gene lookup returns CDR1 DFQATT and CDR2 SNEGSKA (reference sequence). CDR3 amino acids: CSARPPWGVNEQFF. The CDR3 DNA reads as TGCAGTGCTAGGCCCCCATGGGGGGTCAATGAGCAGTTCTTC.

The rearrangement links TRBV12-3 or TRBV12-4 to TRBJ2-1; TRBD1 agrees at 8 bases. This CDR3 comprises 15 residues. The trim removed 6 bases at V and 7 bases at J, leaving 11 bases unmatched. CDR3 protein: CASRPRTGLLNEQFF. In DNA, the CDR3 is TGTGCCAGCAGGCCTCGGACAGGGTTGTTGAATGAGCAGTTCTTC.

In this sample, this clonotype turned up a few times. The chain employs TRBV6-5 and TRBJ2-7, with 14 nucleotides matching TRBD2. Germline V gene lookup returns CDR1 MNHEY and CDR2 SVGAGI. Trimming cost V 0 bases and J 2 bases; bases outside gene matches: 0. This CDR3 is 16 amino acids long. Here the CDR3 reads CASSYSTSGGAYEQYF. CDR3 sequence (DNA): TGTGCCAGCAGTTACTCGACTAGCGGGGGGGCCTACGAGCAGTACTTC.

This clonotype was counted many times. This chain connects TRBV20-1 to TRBJ2-1; 8 nucleotides match TRBD1. Germline CDR1 reads DFQATT; CDR2 reads SNEGSKA (reference sequence). The ends lost 4 bases at V and 8 bases at J; junction bases unmatched: 16. The CDR3 spans 16 residues. CDR3: CSATPWTGQSHDEQFF. CDR3 nucleotide sequence: TGCAGTGCTACCCCGTGGACAGGGCAATCCCACGATGAGCAGTTCTTC.

This clonotype was seen only a few times. V and J are TRBV5-6 and TRBJ2-5; D is possibly TRBD1 (7 bases). This CDR3 spans 16 amino acids. V lost 0 bases to trimming and J lost 2 bases, with 14 bases between them. The germline CDR1 and CDR2 sequences are SGHDT and YYEEEE. CDR3 in DNA: TGTGCCAGCAGCTTGGCGGGCCAGGGGGGTCAAGAGACCCAGTACTTC. This translates into CASSLAGQGGQETQYF.

This clonotype was seen a handful of times. The V call is TRBV10-3, the J call TRBJ2-7; TRBD2 aligns across 12 bases. CDR1 is ENHRY, CDR2 SYGVKD, per germline. The J segment lost 3 bases and the V segment lost 3 bases, leaving 3 bases of the junction unmatched. The CDR3 covers 15 residues. The DNA for the CDR3 is TGTGCCATCAGTGAACTAGCGGGAGGTATCTACGAGCAGTACTTC. Its protein is CAISELAGGIYEQYF.

The V and J genes are TRBV12-3 or TRBV12-4 and TRBJ2-1; 7 nucleotides agree with TRBD2. The CDR3 loop spans 16 amino acids. V shed 7 bases, J shed 4 bases, and the junction held 13 bases outside the gene matches. The CDR3 coding sequence is TGTGCCAGCACCCTTACCGGGAGGTTCGGGTACAATGAGCAGTTCTTC. It translates to CASTLTGRFGYNEQFF.

This clonotype was observed a few times. The chain links TRBV11-2 to TRBJ2-5; 12 bases fit TRBD2. CDR1 is SGHAT, CDR2 FQNNGV, per germline. Trimming took 2 bases from V and 4 from J; bases not matched to a gene: 17. The CDR3 consists of 20 residues. CDR3 protein: CASSLRTVTSGGDRRETQYF. The CDR3 DNA follows: TGTGCCAGCAGCTTACGGACGGTGACTAGCGGGGGCGACCGGAGAGAGACCCAGTACTTC.

The CDR3 protein is CATSSLFGFTDTQYF. Written as DNA, the CDR3 is TGTGCCACCAGCAGTCTTTTTGGGTTCACAGATACGCAGTATTTT. The chain uses TRBV15 and TRBJ2-3; no firm D call. The length of the CDR3 is 15 residues. Germline CDR1 LNHNV, CDR2 YYDKDF (reference sequence). Deletions cut 3 bases from V and 2 bases from J, with 12 bases between.

The chain employs TRBV21-1 and TRBJ2-2; TRBD1 reflects the table's D call only, with no check against the DNA. TRBV21-1 counts as a pseudogene. This CDR3 has 15 residues. As DNA, the CDR3 is TGTGCCAGCGCAAGGGGACAAGAGCACACCGGGGAGCTGTTTTTT. This translates into CASARGQEHTGELFF.

The chain links TRBV7-9 to TRBJ2-1; unclear D gene. Per the germline V gene, CDR1 is SEHNR and CDR2 is FQNEAQ (reference sequence). V was trimmed by 1 base and J by 3 bases, leaving 13 bases between them. This CDR3 has 16 amino acids. The CDR3 reads CASSLVQSYRYNEQFF. CDR3 DNA: TGTGCCAGCAGCTTAGTACAGTCGTATCGCTACAATGAGCAGTTCTTC. Full variable domain (rest looked up from reference TRBV7-9 and TRBJ2-1): DTGVSQNPRHKITKRGQNVTFRCDPISEHNRLYWYRQTLGQGPEFLTYFQNEAQLEKSRLLSDRFSAERPKGSFSTLEIQRTEQGDSAMYLCASSLVQSYRYNEQFFGPGTRLTVL.

This clonotype was observed many times. V and J are TRBV4-1 and TRBJ2-2; D not certain. The CDR3 contains 15 residues. Trimming removed 3 bases at V and 4 bases at J, with 12 bases between. Germline loops: CDR1 MGHRA, CDR2 YSYEKL. CDR3 protein: CASSQDRLGTGELFF. The CDR3 DNA follows: TGCGCCAGCAGCCAGGACCGTCTGGGCACCGGGGAGCTGTTTTTT.

This clonotype was observed a handful of times. V and J are TRBV7-2 and TRBJ2-7; possibly TRBD1 for D (6 bases). Germline values: CDR1 SGHTA, CDR2 FQGNSA. The CDR3 runs 15 residues. V was pared by 1 base and J by 1 base, with 11 bases between. The chain's CDR3 is CASSLVSQGSYEQYF. The CDR3 DNA reads as TGTGCCAGCAGCTTAGTTAGCCAGGGGTCCTACGAGCAGTACTTC.

This clonotype has a handful of counts. The chain links TRBV7-6 to TRBJ2-7; 10 bases are a match to TRBD1. The CDR3 length is 16 residues. In germline, CDR1 is SGHVS, CDR2 FNYEAQ. After removal of 5 bases from V and 5 bases from J, the junction contained 12 bases not matched to a gene. The CDR3 region has the DNA TGTGCCAGCAGCGTCCTGACAGGGGGCGTCATCGACGAGCAGTACTTC. Translated, it gives CASSVLTGGVIDEQYF.

In its sample, this clonotype was seen a few times. DNA for the CDR3: TGTGCCTGGAGTGTAGGTCTCGGAAACAATGAGCAGTTCTTC. It yields the protein CAWSVGLGNNEQFF. The V and J genes are TRBV30 and TRBJ2-1; D gene uncertain. This CDR3 is 14 amino acids long. Between the trimmed V and J ends, which lost 0 bases and 5 bases, there was a span of 11 bases. The germline V gene has CDR1 GTSNPN and CDR2 SVGIG (reference sequence).

This clonotype was counted only a few times. The rearrangement joins TRBV5-6 to TRBJ2-3; 11 nucleotides line up with TRBD2. The CDR3 totals 15 residues. Germline assignment: CDR1 SGHDT and CDR2 YYEEEE. Germline trimming cut 7 bases from V and 6 bases from J; bases unmatched to any gene: 10. The CDR3 nucleotides read TGTGCCAGCTCGGGACTAGCGGCCCCACGCGATACGCAGTATTTT. Its protein is CASSGLAAPRDTQYF.

In DNA form, the CDR3 reads TGCGCCAGCAGCTTGAGGGCGGGGGACCTAAATTCACCCCTCCACTTT. As protein: CASSLRAGDLNSPLHF. This sequence joins TRBV5-1 and TRBJ1-6, with TRBD1 as a possible D gene (5 bases). The V and J ends lost 1 base and 7 bases respectively, with 15 bases between them. The CDR3 covers 16 residues. In germline, CDR1 is SGHRS, CDR2 YFSETQ. Drawing the rest from reference TRBV5-1 and TRBJ1-6, the complete variable domain is KAGVTQTPRYLIKTRGQQVTLSCSPISGHRSVSWYQQTPGQGLQFLFEYFSETQRNKGNFPGRFSGRQFSNSRSEMNVSTLELGDSALYLCASSLRAGDLNSPLHFGNGTRLTVT.

The genes are TRBV5-6 and TRBJ1-1; TRBD1 aligns across 10 bases. V dropped 3 bases and J dropped 1; count of bases not matched to a gene: 3. This CDR3 region has 15 residues. Germline V gene lookup returns CDR1 SGHDT and CDR2 YYEEEE. The CDR3 sequence: CASSYGDRGNTEAFF. The CDR3 DNA reads as TGTGCCAGCAGCTACGGGGACAGGGGGAACACTGAAGCTTTCTTT.

This chain joins TRBV2 and TRBJ2-1, with 11 bases fitting TRBD2. The germline gives CDR1 SNHLY, CDR2 FYNNEI. This CDR3 has 16 residues. After removal of 5 bases from V and 8 bases from J, the junction contained 11 bases not matched to a gene. The CDR3 DNA sequence: TGTGCCAGCAGTCCCCAGGGACTAGCGGATAGCTATGAGCAGTTCTTC. Protein sequence: CASSPQGLADSYEQFF. The complete variable domain, with remaining parts taken from reference TRBV2 and TRBJ2-1, reads EPEVTQTPSHQVTQMGQEVILRCVPISNHLYFYWYRQILGQKVEFLVSFYNNEISEKSEIFDDQFSVERPDGSNFTLKIRSTKLEDSAMYFCASSPQGLADSYEQFFGPGTRLTVL.

In this sample, this clonotype turned up a few times. V is TRBV7-9 and J is TRBJ1-1; 7 positions match TRBD1. The ends lost 2 bases at V and 1 base at J; junction bases unmatched: 4. This CDR3 is 15 amino acids long. From germline, CDR1 is SEHNR and CDR2 FQNEAQ (reference sequence). Here the CDR3 DNA reads TGTGCCAGCAGCTTACTGGGACAGAAGAACACTGAAGCTTTCTTT. Amino acid sequence: CASSLLGQKNTEAFF.

This rearrangement joins TRBV11-3 to TRBJ2-3; D uncertain. This CDR3 contains 12 residues. From germline, CDR1 is SGHNT and CDR2 YENEEA. Trimming stripped 5 bases from V and 6 bases from J, with 9 bases between. CDR3 sequence reads: CASSKGGDTQYF. DNA of the CDR3: TGTGCCAGCAGCAAGGGTGGCGATACGCAGTATTTT.

The CDR3 sequence is CASSVGVATEAFF. The CDR3 DNA is TGCGCCAGCAGTGTGGGGGTTGCCACTGAAGCTTTCTTT. The chain recombines TRBV10-2 with TRBJ1-1; perhaps TRBD1 as D (5 bases). V shed 4 bases and J shed 4 bases, with 10 bases lying between them. Germline CDR1 is WSHSY and CDR2 is SAAADI. CDR3 length equals 13 residues.

Comments on this clonotype: Being one base from a much bigger clone, this may be a read error. The chain employs TRBV20-1 and TRBJ1-2; unclear D gene. Germline loops: CDR1 DFQATT, CDR2 SNEGSKA (reference sequence). This CDR3 spans 11 amino acids. Trimming pared 4 bases from V and 13 bases from J, leaving 16 bases between. CDR3 residues: CSANDAPLGTF. CDR3 DNA sequence: TGCAGTGCTAATGATGCTCCCCTTGGCACCTTC.